The sequence of this TCR beta chain was determined in a study of cytomegalovirus exposure and HLA in healthy donors. Background on the study: Earlier sequencing of approximately 180 million T cells yielded 100 million to 140 million unique TCR beta sequences.

The PCR employed 60 Vbeta primers together with 13 Jbeta primers. Only in-frame clones appear in the TCRdb table, and some are missing; sequencing was by immunoSEQ multiplex PCR. The sample has roughly 100,000 clones, about 13% seen once. The CDR3 is made up of 15 amino acids. The germline V gene has CDR1 SGDLS and CDR2 YYNGEE. Trimming stripped 6 bases from V and 5 bases from J, with 19 bases between. This clone was seen only a few times. The antigen is undetermined. General study results and limits: Researchers reported in a later analysis that a missense DCLRE1C variant was tied to TCR beta V- and J-gene trimming.

This TCR derives from a man aged 35 to 55 in good health and CMV-seropositive. J is TRBJ2-3 and V is TRBV9, with D perhaps matching TRBD1 (6 bases). The sample was PBMCs. CDR3 sequence reads: CASTRGIQGIDTQYF. CDR3 sequence (DNA): TGTGCCAGCACCAGAGGCATACAGGGAATAGATACGCAGTATTTT.